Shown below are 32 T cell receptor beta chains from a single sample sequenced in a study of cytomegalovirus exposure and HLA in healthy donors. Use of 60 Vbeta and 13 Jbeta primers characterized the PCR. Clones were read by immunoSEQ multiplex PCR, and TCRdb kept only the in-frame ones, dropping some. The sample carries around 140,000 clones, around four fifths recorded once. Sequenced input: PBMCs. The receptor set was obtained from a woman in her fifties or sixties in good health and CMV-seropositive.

This CDR3 reads CASSPGQGSYEQYF. The CDR3 bases are TGTGCCAGCTCACCCGGACAGGGGTCCTACGAGCAGTACTTC. V usage is TRBV18 and J usage is TRBJ2-7; 9 nucleotides match TRBD1. CDR3 size: 14 residues. The V and J ends lost 3 bases and 1 base, in that order; junction bases with no gene match: 1. Germline values: CDR1 KGHSH, CDR2 LQKENI. The full variable domain, with the rest looked up from reference TRBV18 and TRBJ2-7, is NAGVMQNPRHLVRRRGQEARLRCSPMKGHSHVYWYRQLPEEGLKFMVYLQKENIIDESGMPKERFSAEFPKEGPSILRIQQVVRGDSAAYFCASSPGQGSYEQYFGPGTRLTVT.

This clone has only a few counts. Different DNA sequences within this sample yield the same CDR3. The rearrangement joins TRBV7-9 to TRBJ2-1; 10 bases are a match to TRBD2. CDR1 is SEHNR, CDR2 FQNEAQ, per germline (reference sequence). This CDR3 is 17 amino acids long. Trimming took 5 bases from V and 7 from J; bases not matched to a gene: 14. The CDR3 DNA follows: TGTGCCAGCAGCCCTCCCGGGGTGCCTAGCGGGAGAAATGAGCAGTTCTTC. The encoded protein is CASSPPGVPSGRNEQFF.

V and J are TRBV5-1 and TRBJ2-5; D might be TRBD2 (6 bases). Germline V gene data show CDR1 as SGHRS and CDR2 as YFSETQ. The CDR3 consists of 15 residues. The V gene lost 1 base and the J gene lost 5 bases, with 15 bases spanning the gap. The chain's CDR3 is CASSLIGGSGETQYF. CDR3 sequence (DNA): TGCGCCAGCAGCTTGATTGGGGGGTCTGGGGAGACCCAGTACTTC.

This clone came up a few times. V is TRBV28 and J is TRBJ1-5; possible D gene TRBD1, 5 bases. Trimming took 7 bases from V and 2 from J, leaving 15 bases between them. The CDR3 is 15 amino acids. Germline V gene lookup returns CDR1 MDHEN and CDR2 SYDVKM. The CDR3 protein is CASTLLGGGNQPQHF. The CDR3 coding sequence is TGTGCCAGCACCCTACTCGGGGGTGGCAATCAGCCCCAGCATTTT.

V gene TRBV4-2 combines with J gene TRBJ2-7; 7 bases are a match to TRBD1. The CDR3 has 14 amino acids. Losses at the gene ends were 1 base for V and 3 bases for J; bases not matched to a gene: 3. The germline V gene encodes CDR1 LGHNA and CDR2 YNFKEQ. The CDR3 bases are TGTGCCAGCAGCCAAGTAGGGGACAGCTACGAGCAGTACTTC. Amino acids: CASSQVGDSYEQYF.

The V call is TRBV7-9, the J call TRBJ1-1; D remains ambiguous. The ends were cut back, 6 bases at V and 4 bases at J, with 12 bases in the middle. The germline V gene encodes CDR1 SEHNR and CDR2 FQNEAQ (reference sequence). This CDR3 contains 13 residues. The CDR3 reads CASRRSSGTEAFF. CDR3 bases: TGTGCCAGCAGGCGCAGCTCGGGCACTGAAGCTTTCTTT.

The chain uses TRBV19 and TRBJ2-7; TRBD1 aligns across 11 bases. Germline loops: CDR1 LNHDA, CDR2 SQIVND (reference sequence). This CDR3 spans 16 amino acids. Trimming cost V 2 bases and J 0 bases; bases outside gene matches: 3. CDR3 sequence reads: CASSIPGQGDSYEQYF. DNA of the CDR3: TGTGCCAGTAGTATACCGGGACAGGGGGACTCCTACGAGCAGTACTTC.

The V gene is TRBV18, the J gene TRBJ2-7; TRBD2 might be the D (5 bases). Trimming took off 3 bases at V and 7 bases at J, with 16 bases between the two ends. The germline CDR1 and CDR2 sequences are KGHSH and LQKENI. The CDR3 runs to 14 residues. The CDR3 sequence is CASSPGVDGIEQYF. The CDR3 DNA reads TGTGCCAGCTCACCCGGGGTGGACGGAATAGAGCAGTACTTC. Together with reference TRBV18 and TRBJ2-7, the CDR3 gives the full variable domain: NAGVMQNPRHLVRRRGQEARLRCSPMKGHSHVYWYRQLPEEGLKFMVYLQKENIIDESGMPKERFSAEFPKEGPSILRIQQVVRGDSAAYFCASSPGVDGIEQYFGPGTRLTVT.

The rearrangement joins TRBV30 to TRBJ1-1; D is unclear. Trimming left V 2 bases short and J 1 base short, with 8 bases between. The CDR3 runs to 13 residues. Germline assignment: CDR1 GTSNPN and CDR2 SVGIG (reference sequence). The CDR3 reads CAWSTGWNTEAFF. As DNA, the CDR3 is TGTGCCTGGAGTACGGGGTGGAACACTGAAGCTTTCTTT.

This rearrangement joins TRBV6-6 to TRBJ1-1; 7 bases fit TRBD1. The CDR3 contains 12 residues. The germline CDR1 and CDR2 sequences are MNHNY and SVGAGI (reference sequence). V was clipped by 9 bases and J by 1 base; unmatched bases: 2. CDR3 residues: CASQGGNTEAFF. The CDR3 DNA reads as TGTGCCAGTCAGGGGGGGAACACTGAAGCTTTCTTT.

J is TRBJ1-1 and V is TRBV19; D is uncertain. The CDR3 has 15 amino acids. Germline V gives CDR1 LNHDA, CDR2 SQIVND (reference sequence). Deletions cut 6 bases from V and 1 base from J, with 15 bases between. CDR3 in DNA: TGTGCCAGTAGCTACGGGCGGGGAAAGAACACTGAAGCTTTCTTT. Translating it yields CASSYGRGKNTEAFF.

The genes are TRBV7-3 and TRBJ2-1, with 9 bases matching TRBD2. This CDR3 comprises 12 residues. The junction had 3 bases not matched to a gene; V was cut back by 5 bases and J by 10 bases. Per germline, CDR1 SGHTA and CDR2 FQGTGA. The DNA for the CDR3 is TGTGCCAGCAGCGCTACTAGCGGGGAGCAGTTCTTC. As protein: CASSATSGEQFF. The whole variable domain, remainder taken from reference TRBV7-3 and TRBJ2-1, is GAGVSQTPSNKVTEKGKYVELRCDPISGHTALYWYRQSLGQGPEFLIYFQGTGAADDSGLPNDRFFAVRPEGSVSTLKIQRTERGDSAVYLCASSATSGEQFFGPGTRLTVL.

The CDR3 is CASSLEGQAVNYGYTF. The CDR3 bases are TGTGCCAGCAGCTTAGAAGGACAGGCCGTAAACTATGGCTACACCTTC. The chain links TRBV13 to TRBJ1-2; the match to TRBD1 covers 7 bases. The CDR3 contains 16 residues. The germline V gene encodes CDR1 PRHDT and CDR2 FYEKMQ (reference sequence). The V and J ends lost 1 base and 2 bases, in that order; junction bases with no gene match: 7.

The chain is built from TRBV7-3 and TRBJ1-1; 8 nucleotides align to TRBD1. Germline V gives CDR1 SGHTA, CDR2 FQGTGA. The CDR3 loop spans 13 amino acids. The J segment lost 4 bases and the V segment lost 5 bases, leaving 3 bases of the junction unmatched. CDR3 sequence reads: CASSPTGGTEAFF. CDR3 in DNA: TGTGCCAGCAGCCCTACAGGGGGCACTGAAGCTTTCTTT.

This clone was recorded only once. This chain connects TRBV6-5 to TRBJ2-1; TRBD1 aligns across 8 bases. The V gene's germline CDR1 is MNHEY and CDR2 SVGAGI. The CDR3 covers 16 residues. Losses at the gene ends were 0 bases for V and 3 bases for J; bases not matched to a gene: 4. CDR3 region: CASSYSAGQVYNEQFF. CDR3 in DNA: TGTGCCAGCAGTTACTCGGCGGGACAGGTCTACAATGAGCAGTTCTTC.

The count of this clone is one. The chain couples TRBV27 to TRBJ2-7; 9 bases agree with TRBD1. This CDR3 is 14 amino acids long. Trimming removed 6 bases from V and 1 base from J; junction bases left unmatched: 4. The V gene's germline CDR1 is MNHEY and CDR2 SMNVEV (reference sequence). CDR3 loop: CASRYRGLSYEQYF. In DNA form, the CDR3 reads TGTGCCAGCAGATACAGGGGGCTATCCTACGAGCAGTACTTC.

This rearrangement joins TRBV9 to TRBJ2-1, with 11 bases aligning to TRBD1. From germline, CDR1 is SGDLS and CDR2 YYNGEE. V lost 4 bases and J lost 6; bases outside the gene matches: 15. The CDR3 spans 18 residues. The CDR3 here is CASSTQPQDRGLTNEQFF. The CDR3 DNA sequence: TGTGCCAGCAGCACCCAGCCTCAGGACAGGGGGCTTACCAATGAGCAGTTCTTC.

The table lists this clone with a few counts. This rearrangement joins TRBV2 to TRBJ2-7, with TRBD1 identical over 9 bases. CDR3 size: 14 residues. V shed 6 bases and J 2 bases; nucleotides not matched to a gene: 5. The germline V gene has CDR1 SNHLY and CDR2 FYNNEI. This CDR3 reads CASRPGQGAYEQYF. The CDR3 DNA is TGTGCCAGCAGACCGGGACAGGGAGCCTACGAGCAGTACTTC.

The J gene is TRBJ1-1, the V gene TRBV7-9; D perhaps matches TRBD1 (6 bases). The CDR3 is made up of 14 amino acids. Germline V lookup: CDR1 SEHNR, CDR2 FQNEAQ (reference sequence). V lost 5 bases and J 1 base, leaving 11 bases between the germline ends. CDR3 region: CASSPQTGNTEAFF. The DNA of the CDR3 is TGTGCCAGCAGCCCGCAGACAGGGAACACTGAAGCTTTCTTT.

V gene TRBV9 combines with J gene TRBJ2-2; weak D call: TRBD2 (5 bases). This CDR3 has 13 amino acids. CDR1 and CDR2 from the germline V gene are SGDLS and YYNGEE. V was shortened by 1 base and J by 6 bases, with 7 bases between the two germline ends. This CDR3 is CASSVIASGELFF. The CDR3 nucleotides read TGTGCCAGCAGCGTAATAGCGTCCGGGGAGCTGTTTTTT. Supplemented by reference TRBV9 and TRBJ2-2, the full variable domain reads DSGVTQTPKHLITATGQRVTLRCSPRSGDLSVYWYQQSLDQGLQFLIQYYNGEERAKGNILERFSAQQFPDLHSELNLSSLELGDSALYFCASSVIASGELFFGEGSRLTVL.

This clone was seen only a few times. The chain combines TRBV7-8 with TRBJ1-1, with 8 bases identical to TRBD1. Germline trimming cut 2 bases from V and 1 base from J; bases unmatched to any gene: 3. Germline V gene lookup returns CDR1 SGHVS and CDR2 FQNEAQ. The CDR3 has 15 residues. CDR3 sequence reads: CASSLRDRGNTEAFF. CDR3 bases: TGTGCCAGCAGCTTACGAGACAGGGGGAACACTGAAGCTTTCTTT.

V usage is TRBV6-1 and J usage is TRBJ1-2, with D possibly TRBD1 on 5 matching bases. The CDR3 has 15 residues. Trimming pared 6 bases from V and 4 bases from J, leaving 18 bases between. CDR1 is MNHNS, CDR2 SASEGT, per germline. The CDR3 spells CASSSDISSIYGYTF. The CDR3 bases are TGTGCCAGCAGCTCGGACATAAGCAGTATCTATGGCTACACCTTC.

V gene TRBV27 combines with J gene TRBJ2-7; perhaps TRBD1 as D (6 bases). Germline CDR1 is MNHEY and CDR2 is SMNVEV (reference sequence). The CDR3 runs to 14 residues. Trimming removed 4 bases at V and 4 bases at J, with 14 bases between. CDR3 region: CASSSPGQVYEQYF. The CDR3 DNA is TGTGCCAGCAGTTCACCGGGACAAGTATACGAGCAGTACTTC.

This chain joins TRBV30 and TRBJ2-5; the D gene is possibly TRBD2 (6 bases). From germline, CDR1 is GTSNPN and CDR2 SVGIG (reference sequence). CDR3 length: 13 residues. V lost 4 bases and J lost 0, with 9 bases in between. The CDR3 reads CAWKGRYQETQYF. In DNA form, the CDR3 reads TGTGCCTGGAAAGGGAGGTACCAAGAGACCCAGTACTTC. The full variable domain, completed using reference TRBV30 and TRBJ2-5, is SQTIHQWPATLVQPVGSPLSLECTVEGTSNPNLYWYRQAAGRGLQLLFYSVGIGQISSEVPQNLSASRPQDRQFILSSKKLLLSDSGFYLCAWKGRYQETQYFGPGTRLLVL.

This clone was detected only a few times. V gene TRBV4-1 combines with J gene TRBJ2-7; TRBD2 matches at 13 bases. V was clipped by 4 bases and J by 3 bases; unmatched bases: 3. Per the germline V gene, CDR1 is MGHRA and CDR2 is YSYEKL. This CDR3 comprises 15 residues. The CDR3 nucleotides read TGCGCCAGCAGCCGCGGACTAGCGGGAGACTACGAGCAGTACTTC. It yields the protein CASSRGLAGDYEQYF.

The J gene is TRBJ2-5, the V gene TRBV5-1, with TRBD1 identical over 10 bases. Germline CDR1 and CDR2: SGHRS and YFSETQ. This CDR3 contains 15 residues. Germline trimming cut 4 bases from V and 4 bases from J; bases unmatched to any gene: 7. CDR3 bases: TGCGCCAGCAGCCCTGAGACAGGGGGCGGAGAGACCCAGTACTTC. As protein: CASSPETGGGETQYF.

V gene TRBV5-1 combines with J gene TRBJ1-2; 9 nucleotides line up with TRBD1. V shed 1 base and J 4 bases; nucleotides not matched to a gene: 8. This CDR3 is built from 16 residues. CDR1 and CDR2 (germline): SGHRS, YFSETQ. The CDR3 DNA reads TGCGCCAGCAGCTTGTGGGGACAGGGCCTTAGCTATGGCTACACCTTC. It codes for CASSLWGQGLSYGYTF.

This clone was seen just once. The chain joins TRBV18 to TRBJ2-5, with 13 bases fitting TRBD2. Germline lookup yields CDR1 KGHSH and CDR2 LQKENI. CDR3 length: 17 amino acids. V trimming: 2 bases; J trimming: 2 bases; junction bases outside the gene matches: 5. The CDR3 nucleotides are TGTGCCAGCTCACCAAACCCGGGACTAGCGGGGCAAGAGACCCAGTACTTC. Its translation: CASSPNPGLAGQETQYF.

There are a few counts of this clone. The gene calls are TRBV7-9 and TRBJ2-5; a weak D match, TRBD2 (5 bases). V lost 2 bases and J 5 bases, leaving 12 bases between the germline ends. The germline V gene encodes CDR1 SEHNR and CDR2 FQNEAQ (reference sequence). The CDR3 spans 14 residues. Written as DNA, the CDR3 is TGTGCCAGCAGCTTACAAGCGGCCGTCGAGACCCAGTACTTC. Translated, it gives CASSLQAAVETQYF.

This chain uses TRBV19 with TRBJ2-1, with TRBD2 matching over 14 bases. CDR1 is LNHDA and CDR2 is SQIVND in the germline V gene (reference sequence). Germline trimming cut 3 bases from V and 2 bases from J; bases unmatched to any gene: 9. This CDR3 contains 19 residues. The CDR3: CASSMGRLAGGSPYNEQFF. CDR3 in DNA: TGTGCCAGTAGTATGGGCAGACTAGCGGGGGGGTCCCCCTACAATGAGCAGTTCTTC.

The CDR3 DNA reads TGCAGCGGGCGGACTAGCGGGGGAAGGGGTGAGCAGTTCTTC. Translating gives CSGRTSGGRGEQFF. V is TRBV29-1 and J is TRBJ2-1, with 13 bases that match TRBD2. The CDR3 covers 14 residues. The V gene end was trimmed by 7 bases and the J gene end by 9 bases; junction bases not matched to a gene: 9. Germline V lookup: CDR1 SQVTM, CDR2 ANQGSEA.

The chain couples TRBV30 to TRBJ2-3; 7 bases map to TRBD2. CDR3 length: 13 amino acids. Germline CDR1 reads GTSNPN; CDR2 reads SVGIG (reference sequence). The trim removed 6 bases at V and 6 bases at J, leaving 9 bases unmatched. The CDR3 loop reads CACHGTNRDTQYF. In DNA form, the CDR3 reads TGTGCCTGTCACGGGACTAACAGGGATACGCAGTATTTT.